The 11 T cell receptor beta chains below were found in one sample sequenced in a study of CD8 T cells in Susac syndrome. Random hexamers were used to reverse transcribe about 0.45 to 1 ug of RNA. Via MiXCR, TCRdb re-called the immunoSEQ multiplex PCR reads, giving one row per CDR3 protein. Of about 130,000 distinct CDR3 sequences in the sample, around 94% were seen once. The sample comprised CD8+ T cells from PBMCs. These receptors came from a human donor with Susac syndrome.

This clonotype was recorded only once. This chain uses TRBV7-3 with TRBJ1-1, with D uncertain. Germline V lookup: CDR1 SGHTA, CDR2 FQGTGA. V lost 1 base to trimming and J lost 1 base, with 10 bases between them. The CDR3 consists of 15 residues. This CDR3 reads CASSLRAGPNTEAFF. The CDR3 coding sequence is TGTGCCAGCAGCTTAAGGGCAGGACCGAACACTGAAGCTTTCTTT.

Turning to this clonotype: One junction end disagrees with the germline gene, perhaps due to a read error. The chain has TRBV12-3 or TRBV12-4 and TRBJ2-7, with 10 bases matching TRBD2. The CDR3 covers 14 residues. CDR3 amino acids: CASSASGSSYEQYF. The CDR3 DNA is TGTGCCAGCAGCGCTAGCGGGAGTTCCTATGAGCAGTACTTC.

J is TRBJ2-1 and V is TRBV15, with 10 positions matching TRBD2. CDR1 is LNHNV, CDR2 YYDKDF, per germline (reference sequence). The CDR3 covers 18 residues. The V and J ends lost 5 bases and 6 bases, in that order; junction bases with no gene match: 16. The CDR3 here is CATSGGRSGGTSVNEQFF. CDR3 bases: TGTGCCACCAGCGGAGGCCGGTCAGGCGGGACTAGCGTCAATGAGCAGTTCTTC.

This clonotype was picked up one time. V is TRBV9 and J is TRBJ2-7; possibly TRBD2 for D (6 bases). Trimming shortened V by 3 bases and J by 6 bases, and 19 bases separated the two germline ends. The CDR3 is 15 amino acids. CDR1 is SGDLS and CDR2 is YYNGEE in the germline V gene. Here the CDR3 reads CASSADSFGTGEQYF. The CDR3 bases are TGTGCCAGCAGCGCCGACAGTTTCGGGACTGGCGAGCAGTACTTC.

The CDR3 region has the DNA TGTGCCAGTAGTATATGGACAAGGGCCGGTGGCTACACCTTC. Amino acid sequence: CASSIWTRAGGYTF. The chain employs TRBV19 and TRBJ1-2, with D maybe TRBD1 (5 bases). CDR1 and CDR2 (germline): LNHDA, SQIVND (reference sequence). CDR3 length equals 14 residues. V was cut by 2 bases and J by 7 bases, with 14 bases left in between.

The chain couples TRBV24-1 to TRBJ1-1; a weak D match, TRBD1 (5 bases). CDR3 length equals 13 residues. The V end was cut by 9 bases, the J end by 4 bases, with 14 bases between. Germline lookup yields CDR1 KGHDR and CDR2 SFDVKD. The CDR3 reads CATADAGLTEAFF. DNA of the CDR3: TGTGCCACCGCCGACGCGGGGCTCACTGAAGCTTTCTTT.

This clonotype was detected a few times. The chain links TRBV12-3 or TRBV12-4 to TRBJ2-2, with a tentative D call TRBD2 (5 bases). Trimming pared 5 bases from V and 2 bases from J, leaving 9 bases between. The CDR3 extends over 14 amino acids. CDR3 in amino acids: CASSPRLNTGELFF. Here the CDR3 DNA reads TGTGCCAGCAGTCCCAGACTAAACACCGGGGAGCTGTTTTTT.

CDR3 nucleotides: TGTGCCAGCAGCCCTACTAGCGGGAGCTCCCCGATTCAGGATGAGCAGTTCTTC. As protein: CASSPTSGSSPIQDEQFF. The rearrangement links TRBV9 to TRBJ2-1; TRBD2 matches at 11 bases. Looked up from germline, CDR1 is SGDLS and CDR2 is YYNGEE. V gave up 4 bases and J gave up 8 bases; unmatched junction bases: 17. This CDR3 contains 18 residues. The variable domain in full, with the rest retrieved from reference TRBV9 and TRBJ2-1, is DSGVTQTPKHLITATGQRVTLRCSPRSGDLSVYWYQQSLDQGLQFLIQYYNGEERAKGNILERFSAQQFPDLHSELNLSSLELGDSALYFCASSPTSGSSPIQDEQFFGPGTRLTVL.

The CDR3 here is CATATTEYNEQFF. The CDR3 nucleotides read TGTGCCACCGCAACGACAGAATACAATGAGCAGTTCTTC. The gene calls are TRBV10-3 and TRBJ2-1, with D possibly being TRBD1 (5 bases). The V gene lost 10 bases and the J gene lost 4 bases, with 14 bases spanning the gap. This CDR3 is built from 13 residues. Germline CDR1 ENHRY, CDR2 SYGVKD.

The chain recombines TRBV24-1 with TRBJ2-7, with D possibly called TRBD1 or TRBD2 (5 bases each). Germline CDR1 is KGHDR and CDR2 is SFDVKD. V lost 7 bases, J lost 2 bases, and 14 bases lay in between. There are 14 residues in the CDR3. CDR3 loop: CATSPSGLPYEQYF. DNA of the CDR3: TGTGCCACCAGCCCCTCGGGGCTCCCCTACGAGCAGTACTTC.

The J gene is TRBJ1-5, the V gene TRBV12-3 or TRBV12-4; a weak D match, TRBD1 (5 bases). The V and J ends lost 6 bases and 6 bases respectively, with 15 bases between them. CDR3 length equals 14 residues. CDR3 residues: CASSSGGGTQPQHF. For the CDR3, the DNA is TGTGCCAGCAGCTCCGGGGGTGGTACTCAGCCCCAGCATTTT.